This TCR beta chain stems from a study of T cell responses to AZD1222 COVID-19 vaccine. V trimming: 6 bases; J trimming: 3 bases; junction bases outside the gene matches: 5. The V gene's germline CDR1 is SGHTA and CDR2 FQGNSA. The CDR3 is made up of 16 amino acids. This clone has just a few counts. The antigen is undetermined. TCRdb's copy holds only in-frame clones and misses some; the assay was immunoSEQ multiplex PCR. This table holds more than 95,000 clones, over 70% found once. General study findings and limits: Mostly white British, mostly female donors; authors suggested clonal diversity may be underestimated. Seropositivity was recorded at baseline in only a handful of AZD1222 recipients. Repertoires in all cases were sampled only once the peak T cell response had passed. Researchers report vaccine-associated CD4 TCRs spanning spike, with dominance at 160-218 and 743-854.

The source is an adult in good health. The V call is TRBV7-2, the J call TRBJ2-2; 12 bases are a match to TRBD2. The sequencing used peripheral blood, collected on day 0 of AZD1222 vaccination. CDR3 nucleotides: TGTGCCAGCAGGCCCCCTAGCGGGAGGGACACCGGGGAGCTGTTTTTT. It yields the protein CASRPPSGRDTGELFF.